This T cell receptor beta chain is from a study of T cell changes during pregnancy in multiple sclerosis. The repertoire was sequenced with immunoSEQ multiplex PCR; TCRdb's copy has only in-frame clones and lacks some. The sample lists roughly 50,000 clones, more than 90% occurring once. The CDR3 is 14 residues long. In germline, CDR1 is SGHRS, CDR2 YFSETQ. The germline V and J ends were trimmed by 0 bases and 2 bases, with 5 bases remaining between them. This clonotype was sampled from a female donor in good health, enrolled as a control in a pregnancy study. The chain carries TRBV5-1 and TRBJ1-4; D gene unclear. Sequenced here: peripheral blood, sampled after pregnancy. The CDR3 nucleotides are TGCGCCAGCAGCTTGGCCGGGACTAATGAAAAACTGTTTTTT. Translation: CASSLAGTNEKLFF.